This T cell receptor (beta chain) was identified in a study of OX40 agonist ivuxolimab in advanced cancers. On this clone: Its antigen is as yet unknown.

Assay used: immunoSEQ multiplex PCR; TCRdb lists only in-frame clones, some missing. The sample includes under 95,000 clones, around 84% seen only once; the top ten take roughly 2.7%. Overall study findings and caveats: CD4+ and CD8+ blood T cells expanded clonally by week 6 at 0.1 to 3.0 mg/kg. Antigens targeted by the expanded peripheral T cells were not determined.

Autoimmune disease history or systemic immunosuppression barred patients. Germline trimming cut 5 bases from V and 0 bases from J; bases unmatched to any gene: 7. Germline lookup yields CDR1 SGHVS and CDR2 FNYEAQ. This CDR3 contains 16 residues. This specimen was CD4+ or CD8+ T cells sorted from blood, taken in a trial of the OX40 agonist ivuxolimab. This rearrangement joins TRBV7-6 to TRBJ2-1, with 7 bases that match TRBD2. This TCR was recovered from an adult with an advanced solid tumor such as melanoma, head and neck, liver or kidney cancer. In DNA form, the CDR3 reads TGTGCCAGCAGCCCTGCGACTAGCCACTCCTACAATGAGCAGTTCTTC. Translated: CASSPATSHSYNEQFF.